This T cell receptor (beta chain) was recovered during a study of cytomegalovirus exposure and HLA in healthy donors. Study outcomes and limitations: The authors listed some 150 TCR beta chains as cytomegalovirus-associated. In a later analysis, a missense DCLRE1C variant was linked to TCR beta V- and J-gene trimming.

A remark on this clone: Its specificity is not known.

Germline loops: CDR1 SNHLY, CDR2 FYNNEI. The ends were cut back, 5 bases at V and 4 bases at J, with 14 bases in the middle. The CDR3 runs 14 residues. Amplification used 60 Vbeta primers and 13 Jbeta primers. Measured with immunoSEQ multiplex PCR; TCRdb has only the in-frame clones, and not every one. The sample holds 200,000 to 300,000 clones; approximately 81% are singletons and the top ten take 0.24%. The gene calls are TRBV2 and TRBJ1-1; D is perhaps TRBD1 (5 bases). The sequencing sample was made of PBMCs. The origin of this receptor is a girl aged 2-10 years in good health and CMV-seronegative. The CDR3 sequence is CASSPDRSGTEAFF. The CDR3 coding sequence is TGTGCCAGCAGTCCAGACAGATCGGGCACTGAAGCTTTCTTT.